These 10 T cell receptor beta chains were sequenced from one sample in a study of OX40 agonist ivuxolimab in advanced cancers. Sequencing was performed with immunoSEQ multiplex PCR; in TCRdb, only in-frame clones are kept and a portion is missing. Of roughly 70,000 clones listed, 70% to 90% are singletons. The sample consisted of CD4+ or CD8+ T cells sorted from blood, taken in a trial of the OX40 agonist ivuxolimab. The source of these receptors is an adult with an advanced solid tumor such as melanoma, head and neck, liver or kidney cancer.

This clone was seen just once. V gene TRBV6-1 combines with J gene TRBJ2-7; maybe TRBD2 (5 bases). CDR3 length: 12 residues. The germline V and J ends were trimmed by 2 bases and 5 bases, with 7 bases remaining between them. Germline loops: CDR1 MNHNS, CDR2 SASEGT. The CDR3 nucleotides are TGTGCCAGCAGTGAATTTAGCGACGAGCAGTACTTC. Amino acid sequence: CASSEFSDEQYF.

The rearrangement links TRBV2 to TRBJ2-3; a weak D match, TRBD2 (6 bases). V gave up 7 bases and J gave up 8 bases, with 16 bases separating them. The CDR3 runs to 13 residues. The germline V gene has CDR1 SNHLY and CDR2 FYNNEI. CDR3 nucleotide sequence: TGTGCCAGCACCGACTACCGGGGAGGTACGCAGTATTTT. It translates to CASTDYRGGTQYF.

The chain links TRBV11-3 to TRBJ2-5; D is undetermined. The CDR3 has 9 residues. Trimming left V 8 bases short and J 5 bases short, with 3 bases between. Germline lookup yields CDR1 SGHNT and CDR2 YENEEA. The CDR3 region is CASGETQYF. For the CDR3, the DNA is TGTGCCAGCGGGGAGACCCAGTACTTC.

The rearrangement links TRBV14 to TRBJ2-7; D might be TRBD1 (6 bases). The CDR3 contains 14 residues. Germline V gives CDR1 SGHDN, CDR2 FVKESK. V lost 3 bases, J lost 1 base, and 10 bases lay in between. The DNA of the CDR3 is TGTGCCAGCAGCCAGGGACATCTTTCCTACGAGCAGTACTTC. It encodes CASSQGHLSYEQYF.

The rearrangement joins TRBV30 to TRBJ2-1; TRBD2 matches at 13 bases. Germline V gene lookup returns CDR1 GTSNPN and CDR2 SVGIG (reference sequence). Trimming at V came to 5 bases and at J to 9 bases, leaving 7 bases not matched to a gene. The CDR3 is 14 residues long. CDR3 nucleotide sequence: TGTGCCTGGCAACTAGCGGGAGGGCCGTTTGAGCAGTTCTTC. This encodes CAWQLAGGPFEQFF.

The chain is built from TRBV11-1 and TRBJ2-7; 11 bases match TRBD1. The J segment lost 3 bases and the V segment lost 5 bases, leaving 9 bases of the junction unmatched. This CDR3 has 16 residues. Germline V lookup: CDR1 SGHAT, CDR2 FQDESV (reference sequence). CDR3 residues: CASSPRGTGGYYEQYF. Written as DNA, the CDR3 is TGTGCCAGCAGCCCCAGGGGGACAGGGGGGTACTACGAGCAGTACTTC.

V gene TRBV7-9 combines with J gene TRBJ1-4; no clear D gene. Germline V CDR1 and CDR2: SEHNR, FQNEAQ (reference sequence). The CDR3 covers 14 residues. V lost 1 base, J lost 4 bases, and 7 bases lay in between. The CDR3 DNA is TGTGCCAGCAGCTTAGGGCAGAGTAATGAAAAACTGTTTTTT. It is translated as CASSLGQSNEKLFF.

The V call is TRBV6-5, the J call TRBJ2-3; 11 bases are a match to TRBD2. The CDR3 length is 13 residues. J lost 5 bases, V lost 6 bases, and 1 base had no gene match. Germline V lookup: CDR1 MNHEY, CDR2 SVGAGI. The CDR3 region has the DNA TGTGCCAGCAGGACTAGCGGGATAGATACGCAGTATTTT. It codes for CASRTSGIDTQYF.

The V call is TRBV11-2, the J call TRBJ2-2; 13 bases map to TRBD2. Per the germline V gene, CDR1 is SGHAT and CDR2 is FQNNGV. CDR3 length: 16 amino acids. After removal of 5 bases from V and 5 bases from J, the junction contained 5 bases not matched to a gene. CDR3 bases: TGTGCCAGCAGCGGAGGACTAGCGGGAGTTACCGGGGAGCTGTTTTTT. Translation: CASSGGLAGVTGELFF.

The gene calls are TRBV7-9 and TRBJ1-5; a weak D match, TRBD1 (6 bases). CDR1 and CDR2 (germline): SEHNR, FQNEAQ (reference sequence). CDR3 length: 17 amino acids. V lost 3 bases and J 2 bases, leaving 17 bases between the germline ends. Here the CDR3 DNA reads TGTGCCAGCAGCTTCGGAGGCTCTGGGGGCGGCAATCAGCCCCAGCATTTT. It is translated as CASSFGGSGGGNQPQHF.